The source of this TCR beta chain is a study of blood T cell repertoires in COVID-19. Clones were read by immunoSEQ multiplex PCR, and TCRdb kept only the in-frame ones, dropping some. The table shows some 430,000 clones, with about 90% occurring only once. This CDR3 contains 13 residues. V dropped 5 bases and J dropped 4 bases, with 11 bases sitting between them. The recovered donors of Cohort 3 showed two negative PCRs, clearance, or symptom resolution. The chain combines TRBV12-3 or TRBV12-4 with TRBJ1-2; D may be TRBD1 (6 bases). Sequencing was done on a sample of PBMCs or T cells enriched from blood (not recorded which). This clonotype was sampled from a man between 18 and 29 years old who had recovered from COVID-19. The CDR3 DNA sequence: TGTGCCAGCAGTATAGACAGGAGCTATGGCTACACCTTC. This gives the protein CASSIDRSYGYTF.